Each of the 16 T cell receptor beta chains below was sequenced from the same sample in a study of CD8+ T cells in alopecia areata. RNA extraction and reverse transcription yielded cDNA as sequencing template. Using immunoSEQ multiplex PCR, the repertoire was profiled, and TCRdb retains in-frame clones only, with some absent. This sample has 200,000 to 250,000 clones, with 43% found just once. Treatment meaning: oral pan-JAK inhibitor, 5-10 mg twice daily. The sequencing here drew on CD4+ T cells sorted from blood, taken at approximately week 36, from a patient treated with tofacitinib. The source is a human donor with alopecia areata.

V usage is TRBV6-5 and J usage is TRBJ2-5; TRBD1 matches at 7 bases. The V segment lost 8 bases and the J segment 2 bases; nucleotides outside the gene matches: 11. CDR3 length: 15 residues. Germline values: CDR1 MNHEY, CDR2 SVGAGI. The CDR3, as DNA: TGTGCCAGCCGGCCAAGGGGACAGTCACAAGAGACCCAGTACTTC. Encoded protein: CASRPRGQSQETQYF.

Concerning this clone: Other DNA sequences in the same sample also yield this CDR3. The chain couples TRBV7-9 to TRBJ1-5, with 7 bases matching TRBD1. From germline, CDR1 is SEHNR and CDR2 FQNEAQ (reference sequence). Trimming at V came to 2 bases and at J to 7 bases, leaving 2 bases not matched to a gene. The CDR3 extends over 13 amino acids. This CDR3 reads CASSLTGDQPQHF. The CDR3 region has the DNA TGTGCCAGCAGCTTAACAGGGGACCAGCCCCAGCATTTT.

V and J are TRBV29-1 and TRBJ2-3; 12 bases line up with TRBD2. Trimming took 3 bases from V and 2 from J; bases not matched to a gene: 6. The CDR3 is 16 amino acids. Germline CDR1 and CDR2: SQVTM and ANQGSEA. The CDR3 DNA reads TGCAGCGTTGATGGGCTAGCGGGGGGGTACACAGATACGCAGTATTTT. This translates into CSVDGLAGGYTDTQYF.

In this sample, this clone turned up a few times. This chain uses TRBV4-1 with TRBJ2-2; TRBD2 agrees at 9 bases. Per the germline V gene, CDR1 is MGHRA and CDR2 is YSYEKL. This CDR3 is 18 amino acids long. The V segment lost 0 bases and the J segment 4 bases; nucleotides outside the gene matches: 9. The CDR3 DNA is TGCGCCAGCAGCCAAGATGTGGCTAGCGGGAAGGTCACCGGGGAGCTGTTTTTT. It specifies CASSQDVASGKVTGELFF.

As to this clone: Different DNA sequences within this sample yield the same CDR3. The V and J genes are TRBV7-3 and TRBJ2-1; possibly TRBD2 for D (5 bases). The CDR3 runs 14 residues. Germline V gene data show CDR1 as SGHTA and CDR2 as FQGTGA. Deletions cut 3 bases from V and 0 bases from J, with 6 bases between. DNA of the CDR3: TGTGCCAGCAGCTTGGGGAGCTCCTACAATGAGCAGTTCTTC. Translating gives CASSLGSSYNEQFF.

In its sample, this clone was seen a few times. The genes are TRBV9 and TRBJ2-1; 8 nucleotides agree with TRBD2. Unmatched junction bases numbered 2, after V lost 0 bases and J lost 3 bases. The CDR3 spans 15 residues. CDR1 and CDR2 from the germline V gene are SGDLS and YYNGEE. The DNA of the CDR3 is TGTGCCAGCAGCGTAGAAGGGACTAGCTACAATGAGCAGTTCTTC. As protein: CASSVEGTSYNEQFF. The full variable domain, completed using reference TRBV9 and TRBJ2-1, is DSGVTQTPKHLITATGQRVTLRCSPRSGDLSVYWYQQSLDQGLQFLIQYYNGEERAKGNILERFSAQQFPDLHSELNLSSLELGDSALYFCASSVEGTSYNEQFFGPGTRLTVL.

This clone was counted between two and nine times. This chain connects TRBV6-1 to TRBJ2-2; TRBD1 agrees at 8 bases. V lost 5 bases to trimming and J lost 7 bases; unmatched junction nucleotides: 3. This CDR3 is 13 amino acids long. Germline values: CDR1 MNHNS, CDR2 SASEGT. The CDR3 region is CASSPTGDGELFF. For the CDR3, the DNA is TGTGCCAGCAGTCCGACAGGGGACGGGGAGCTGTTTTTT.

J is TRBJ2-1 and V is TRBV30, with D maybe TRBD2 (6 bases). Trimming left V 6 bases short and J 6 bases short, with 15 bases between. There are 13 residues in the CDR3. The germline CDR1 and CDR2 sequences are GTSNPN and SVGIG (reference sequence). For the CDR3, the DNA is TGTGCCTGCCCCGGGAGAAGGGGCAATGAGCAGTTCTTC. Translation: CACPGRRGNEQFF.

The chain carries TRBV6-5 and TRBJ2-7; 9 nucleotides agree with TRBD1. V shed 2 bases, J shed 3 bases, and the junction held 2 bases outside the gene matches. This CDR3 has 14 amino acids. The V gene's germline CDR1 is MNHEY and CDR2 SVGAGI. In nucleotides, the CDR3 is TGTGCCAGCAGTTACCGACAGGGGGTCTACGAGCAGTACTTC. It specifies CASSYRQGVYEQYF.

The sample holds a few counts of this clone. The CDR3 nucleotides are TGTGCCATCAGGACAGGCCTCACCTCTGGGGCCAACGTCCTGACTTTC. It yields the protein CAIRTGLTSGANVLTF. The V gene is TRBV10-3, the J gene TRBJ2-6, with TRBD1 as a possible D gene (6 bases). The CDR3 totals 16 residues. V lost 6 bases, J lost 0 bases, and 12 bases lay in between. Germline V gives CDR1 ENHRY, CDR2 SYGVKD.

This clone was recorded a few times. Here the CDR3 reads CSVDPGGNEQYF. In nucleotides, the CDR3 is TGCAGCGTTGATCCGGGAGGGAACGAGCAGTACTTC. The V call is TRBV29-1, the J call TRBJ2-7, with TRBD2 matching 8 bases. CDR1 SQVTM and CDR2 ANQGSEA come from the germline V gene. The J segment lost 5 bases and the V segment lost 3 bases, leaving 3 bases of the junction unmatched. The CDR3 is made up of 12 amino acids.

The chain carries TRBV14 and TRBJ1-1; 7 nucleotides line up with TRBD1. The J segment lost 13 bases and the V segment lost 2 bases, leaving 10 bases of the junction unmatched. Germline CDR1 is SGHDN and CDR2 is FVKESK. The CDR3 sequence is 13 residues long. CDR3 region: CASSQQPTGPVFF. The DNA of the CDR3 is TGTGCCAGCAGCCAACAGCCGACAGGGCCGGTTTTCTTT.

As DNA, the CDR3 is TGTGCCAGCAGTTCTCATCGGCGGGAGTACACCGGGGAGCTGTTTTTT. This codes for CASSSHRREYTGELFF. The chain uses TRBV27 and TRBJ2-2, with TRBD2 matching 7 bases. Germline CDR1 reads MNHEY; CDR2 reads SMNVEV (reference sequence). V lost 4 bases and J lost 3; bases outside the gene matches: 8. The CDR3 length is 16 residues.

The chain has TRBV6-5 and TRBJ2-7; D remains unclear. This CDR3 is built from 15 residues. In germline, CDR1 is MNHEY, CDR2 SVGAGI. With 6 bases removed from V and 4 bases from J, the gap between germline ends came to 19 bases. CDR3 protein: CASSLVQMPPYEQYF. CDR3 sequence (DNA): TGTGCCAGCAGCTTAGTGCAGATGCCACCTTACGAGCAGTACTTC.

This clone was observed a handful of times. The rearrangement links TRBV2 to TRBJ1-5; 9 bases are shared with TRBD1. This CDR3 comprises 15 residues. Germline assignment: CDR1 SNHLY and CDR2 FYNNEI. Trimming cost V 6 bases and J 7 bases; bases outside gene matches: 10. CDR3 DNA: TGTGCCAGCAGCGGAGGGACAGGGAGGAGCCAGCCCCAGCATTTT. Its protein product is CASSGGTGRSQPQHF.

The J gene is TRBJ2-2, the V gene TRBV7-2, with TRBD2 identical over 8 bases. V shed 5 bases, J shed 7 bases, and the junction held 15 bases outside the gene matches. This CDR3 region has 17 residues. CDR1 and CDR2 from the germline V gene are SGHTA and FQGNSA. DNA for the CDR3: TGTGCCAGCAGCCCCTGGCGGAGCGGGAGTAACGGCGGGGAGCTGTTTTTT. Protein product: CASSPWRSGSNGGELFF.